This T cell receptor (beta chain) came from a study of response to subunit inactivated influenza vaccine. TCRdb re-analysed the RT-PCR reads in MiXCR, keeping a single row per CDR3 protein. The table lists about 310,000 distinct CDR3 sequences, 21% of them singletons. The germline V gene encodes CDR1 MNHNS and CDR2 SASEGT. The J segment lost 1 base and the V segment lost 5 bases, leaving 7 bases of the junction unmatched. The CDR3 contains 15 residues. General observations from the study: That few new T cells are recruited by each seasonal influenza vaccination was the authors' suggestion.

Note on this clonotype: Its cognate antigen is unknown.

The TCR was taken from a man between 50 and 75 years old who received an inactivated influenza vaccine. The chain joins TRBV6-1 to TRBJ1-1; TRBD1 aligns across 7 bases. The sequences come from PBMCs from blood, collected less than 22 months after vaccination. Here the CDR3 reads CASSTGTEGNTEAFF. The CDR3 DNA sequence: TGTGCCAGCAGTACCGGGACAGAGGGGAACACTGAAGCTTTCTTT.